These T cell receptor beta chains were read from a single sample in a study of T-cell reconstitution after alpha-beta-depleted transplantation in children. Via MiXCR, TCRdb re-called the PCR reads, giving one row per CDR3 protein. The table shows around 700,000 distinct CDR3 sequences, with approximately 14% occurring only once. Sequencing was performed on PBMCs, taken before TCRalphabeta/CD19-depleted stem cell transplant. The receptors shown here come from a girl aged 2-10 years with congenital amegakaryocytic thrombocytopenia, due to receive a stem cell transplant. CDR3s include the opening cysteine and the closing phenylalanine or tryptophan. Each record gives: J gene, D gene, clone size, V gene, CDR3 length, CDR3 protein, CDR3 DNA. A D gene is named only where the DNA matches it firmly. For some rows the clone size is stated as once, few or many, or as a class when expanded; others skip it.

TRBJ2-1,TRBD1,few,TRBV18,15,CASSQEGGYYNEQFF,TGTGCCAGCTCACAGGAAGGGGGCTACTACAATGAGCAGTTCTTC
TRBJ2-7,TRBD1,-,TRBV18,15,CASSPPGQGIHEQYF,TGTGCCAGCTCACCACCGGGACAGGGGATACACGAGCAGTACTTC
TRBJ2-1,-,many,TRBV20-1,15,CSALEALVTYNEQFF,TGCAGTGCTCTAGAAGCACTAGTAACCTACAATGAGCAGTTCTTC
TRBJ1-1,-,many,TRBV5-1,16,CASSTGITPWGTEAFF,TGCGCCAGCAGCACCGGGATCACACCATGGGGCACTGAAGCTTTCTTT
TRBJ2-3,-,-,TRBV20-1,14,CSAITYTESDTQYF,TGCAGTGCTATTACGTACACCGAGTCAGATACGCAGTATTTT
TRBJ2-7,-,-,TRBV29-1,14,CSVADVGQTYEQYF,TGCAGCGTGGCCGACGTAGGACAGACCTACGAGCAGTACTTC
TRBJ2-4,TRBD2,-,TRBV3-1,15,CASSRTSGITGIQYF,TGTGCCAGCAGCCGGACTAGCGGGATCACGGGCATTCAGTACTTC
TRBJ2-3,TRBD2,few,TRBV27,16,CASSTGLAPSTDTQYF,TGTGCCAGCAGTACTGGACTAGCCCCTAGCACAGATACGCAGTATTTT
TRBJ1-6,-,-,TRBV4-1,18,CASSQVQAVGTYNSPLHF,TGCGCCAGCAGCCAAGTCCAGGCCGTAGGGACCTATAATTCACCCCTCCACTTT
TRBJ2-5,-,-,TRBV20-1,12,CSARILGETQYF,TGCAGTGCTAGAATATTAGGAGAGACCCAGTACTTC
TRBJ2-1,TRBD2,few,TRBV27,18,CASSLSSGGRSSYNEQFF,TGTGCCAGCAGTTTATCGTCCGGGGGGAGGAGCTCCTACAATGAGCAGTTCTTC
TRBJ2-3,-,many,TRBV5-1,13,CASSTISTDTQYF,TGCGCCAGCAGTACGATTAGCACAGATACGCAGTATTTT
TRBJ2-2,-,-,TRBV3-1,16,CASSYRRGRITGELFF,TGTGCCAGCAGCTACCGGAGGGGGCGGATCACCGGGGAGCTGTTTTTT
TRBJ2-1,-,-,TRBV6-1,13,CASSVLSLVEQFF,TGTGCCAGCAGTGTCTTGTCACTAGTTGAGCAGTTCTTC
TRBJ2-7,-,few,TRBV27,16,CASSLSSTGLSYEQYF,TGTGCCAGCAGTTTATCTTCTACGGGACTCTCCTACGAGCAGTACTTC
TRBJ2-1,-,many,TRBV5-1,17,CASSPLGVRSSYNEQFF,TGCGCCAGCAGCCCCCTTGGTGTGCGAAGCTCCTACAATGAGCAGTTCTTC
TRBJ2-7,-,many,TRBV7-2,13,CASSLVATYEQYF,TGTGCCAGCAGCTTAGTCGCAACTTACGAGCAGTACTTC
TRBJ2-1,-,few,TRBV7-8,15,CASRPLAMGRDEQFF,TGTGCCAGCAGGCCTTTAGCGATGGGTAGGGATGAGCAGTTCTTC
TRBJ2-1,TRBD2,many,TRBV12-3/TRBV12-4,16,CASSFRLAGVYNEQFF,TGTGCCAGCAGTTTTCGACTAGCGGGAGTCTACAATGAGCAGTTCTTC
TRBJ2-7,-,-,TRBV7-2,14,CASSLGIRLYEQYF,TGTGCCAGTTCCCTAGGAATAAGGCTGTACGAGCAGTACTTC
TRBJ2-1,TRBD2,many,TRBV9,16,CASSEGASGAYNEQFF,TGTGCCAGCAGCGAGGGGGCTAGCGGGGCTTACAATGAGCAGTTCTTC
TRBJ2-3,-,few,TRBV12-3/TRBV12-4,12,CASSLRDPPQYF,TGTGCCAGCAGTTTACGGGACCCTCCGCAGTATTTT
TRBJ2-3,-,many,TRBV6-5,15,CASSYETTLTDTQYF,TGTGCCAGCAGTTACGAAACTACCCTTACAGATACGCAGTATTTT
TRBJ2-5,-,many,TRBV7-2,14,CASSLSGGDETQYF,TGTGCCAGCAGCTTGTCAGGAGGTGACGAGACCCAGTACTTC
TRBJ2-1,-,few,TRBV19,16,CASSIPGATSFNEQFF,TGTGCCAGTAGTATACCAGGTGCGACCAGCTTCAATGAGCAGTTCTTC
TRBJ2-1,-,few,TRBV10-3,16,CAISELLTGGLDEQFF,TGTGCCATCAGTGAACTATTGACAGGAGGGTTAGATGAGCAGTTCTTC
TRBJ2-1,-,many,TRBV5-1,14,CASSPDGTRNEQFF,TGCGCCAGCAGCCCTGACGGGACACGGAATGAGCAGTTCTTC
TRBJ1-1,-,few,TRBV29-1,13,CSVGRNMNTEAFF,TGCAGCGTTGGAAGGAACATGAACACTGAAGCTTTCTTT
TRBJ2-7,-,-,TRBV7-9,17,CASSFHQGSGKLYEQYF,TGTGCCAGCAGCTTTCACCAGGGTTCAGGAAAACTCTACGAGCAGTACTTC
TRBJ2-3,TRBD2,many,TRBV5-1,15,CASSQRLADTDTQYF,TGCGCCAGCAGCCAAAGACTAGCGGACACAGATACGCAGTATTTT
TRBJ2-7,-,few,TRBV5-6,11,CASSLGPTWYF,TGTGCCAGCAGCTTGGGACCAACGTGGTACTTC
TRBJ2-3,-,many,TRBV12-3/TRBV12-4,11,CASRMGDTQYF,TGTGCCAGCAGGATGGGGGATACGCAGTATTTT
TRBJ1-4,-,-,TRBV30,19,CAWSVYPAGTPATNEKLFF,TGTGCCTGGAGTGTATACCCCGCCGGGACGCCGGCAACTAATGAAAAACTGTTTTTT
TRBJ1-1,TRBD1,-,TRBV28,13,CAARTGRIPEAFF,TGTGCCGCTAGGACAGGGCGAATCCCTGAAGCTTTCTTT
TRBJ2-7,-,few,TRBV5-6,15,CASSLGRDGDYEQYF,TGTGCCAGCAGCTTGGGCCGGGACGGAGACTACGAGCAGTACTTC
TRBJ2-1,-,few,TRBV5-1,12,CASSWEPNEQFF,TGCGCCAGCAGCTGGGAGCCCAATGAGCAGTTCTTC
TRBJ2-7,-,many,TRBV20-1,14,CSASLEESSYEQYF,TGCAGTGCTAGTTTGGAGGAATCTAGCTACGAGCAGTACTTC
TRBJ2-3,-,-,TRBV20-1,13,CSPLPDPTDTQYF,TGCAGTCCCCTCCCCGATCCCACAGATACGCAGTATTTT
TRBJ2-7,TRBD1,-,TRBV30,11,CAWSDRGEQYF,TGTGCCTGGAGTGACAGGGGCGAGCAGTACTTC
TRBJ2-1,-,-,TRBV20-1,19,CCAGLRPSVIKSSYNEQFF,TGCTGTGCTGGTTTGCGGCCTTCCGTAATAAAGAGCTCCTACAATGAGCAGTTCTTC
TRBJ2-3,TRBD2,many,TRBV10-1,19,CASSVGGTSGSYITDTQYF,TGCGCCAGCAGTGTCGGCGGGACTAGCGGGAGCTATATCACAGATACGCAGTATTTT
TRBJ2-2,-,few,TRBV7-2,16,CASSYRPGSNTGELFF,TGTGCCAGCAGCTACCGCCCCGGCTCGAACACCGGGGAGCTGTTTTTT
TRBJ2-7,-,many,TRBV27,16,CASSPGLKRRAYEQYF,TGTGCCAGCAGTCCCGGCCTTAAACGCAGGGCCTACGAGCAGTACTTC
TRBJ2-1,TRBD2,-,TRBV15,16,CATSRARAGGNNEQFF,TGTGCCACCAGCAGAGCGAGAGCGGGAGGAAACAATGAGCAGTTCTTC
TRBJ1-1,-,many,TRBV28,13,CASSSAVNTEAFF,TGTGCCAGCAGTAGTGCGGTGAACACTGAAGCTTTCTTT
TRBJ2-7,-,few,TRBV12-3/TRBV12-4,14,CASSLAFQGVLRYF,TGTGCCAGCAGTTTAGCCTTCCAAGGGGTTTTGCGGTACTTC
TRBJ2-1,TRBD2,many,TRBV28,12,CASSLDGRGQFF,TGTGCCAGCAGTTTAGACGGGAGGGGGCAGTTCTTC
TRBJ2-2,-,many,TRBV15,13,CATSPDLDGELFF,TGTGCCACCAGCCCAGACTTGGACGGGGAGCTGTTTTTT